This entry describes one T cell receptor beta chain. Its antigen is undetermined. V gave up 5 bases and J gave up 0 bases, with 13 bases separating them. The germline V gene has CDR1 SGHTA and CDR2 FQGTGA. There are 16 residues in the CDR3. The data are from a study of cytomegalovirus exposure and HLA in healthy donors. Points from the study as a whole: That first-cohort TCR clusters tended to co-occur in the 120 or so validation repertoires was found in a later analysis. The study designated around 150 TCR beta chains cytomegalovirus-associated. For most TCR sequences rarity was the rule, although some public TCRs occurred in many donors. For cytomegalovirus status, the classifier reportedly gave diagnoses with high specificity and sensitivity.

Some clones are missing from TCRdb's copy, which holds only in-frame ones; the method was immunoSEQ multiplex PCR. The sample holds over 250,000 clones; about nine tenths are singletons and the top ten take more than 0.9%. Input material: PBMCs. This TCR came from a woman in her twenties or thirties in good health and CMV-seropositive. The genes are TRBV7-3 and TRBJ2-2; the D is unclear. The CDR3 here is CASSPLGGSNTGELFF. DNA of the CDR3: TGTGCCAGCAGCCCCTTGGGTGGCTCGAACACCGGGGAGCTGTTTTTT.